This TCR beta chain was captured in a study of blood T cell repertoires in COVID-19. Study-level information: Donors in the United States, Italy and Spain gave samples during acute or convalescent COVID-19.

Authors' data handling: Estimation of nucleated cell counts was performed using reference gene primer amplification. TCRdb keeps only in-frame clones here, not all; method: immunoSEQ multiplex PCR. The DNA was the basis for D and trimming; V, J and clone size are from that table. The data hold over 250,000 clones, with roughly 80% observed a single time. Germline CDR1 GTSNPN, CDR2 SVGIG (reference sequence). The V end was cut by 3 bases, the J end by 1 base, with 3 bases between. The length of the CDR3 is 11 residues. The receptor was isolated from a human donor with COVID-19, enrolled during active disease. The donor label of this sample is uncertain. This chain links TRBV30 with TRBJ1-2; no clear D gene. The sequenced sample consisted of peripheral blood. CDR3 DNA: TGTGCCTGGAGCTTTAACTATGGCTACACCTTC. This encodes CAWSFNYGYTF. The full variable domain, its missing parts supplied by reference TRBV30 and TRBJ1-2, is SQTIHQWPATLVQPVGSPLSLECTVEGTSNPNLYWYRQAAGRGLQLLFYSVGIGQISSEVPQNLSASRPQDRQFILSSKKLLLSDSGFYLCAWSFNYGYTFGSGTRLTVV.